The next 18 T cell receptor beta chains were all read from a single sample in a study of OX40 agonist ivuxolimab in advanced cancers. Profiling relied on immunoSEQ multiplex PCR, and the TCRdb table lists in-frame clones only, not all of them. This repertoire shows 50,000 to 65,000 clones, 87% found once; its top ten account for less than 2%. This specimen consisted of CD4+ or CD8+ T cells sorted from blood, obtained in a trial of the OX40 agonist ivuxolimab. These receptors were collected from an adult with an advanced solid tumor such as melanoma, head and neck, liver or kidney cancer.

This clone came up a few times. CDR3 loop: CASSGTRGPPLHF. CDR3 in DNA: TGTGCCAGCAGCGGGACACGGGGACCACCCCTCCACTTT. The chain links TRBV27 to TRBJ1-6; weak D call: TRBD1 (6 bases). Germline lookup yields CDR1 MNHEY and CDR2 SMNVEV (reference sequence). V lost 6 bases and J 11 bases, leaving 14 bases between the germline ends. The CDR3 consists of 13 residues.

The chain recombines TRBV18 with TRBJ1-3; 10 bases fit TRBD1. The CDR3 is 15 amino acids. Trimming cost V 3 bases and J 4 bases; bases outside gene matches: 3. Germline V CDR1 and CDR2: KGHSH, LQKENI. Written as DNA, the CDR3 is TGTGCCAGCTCACCGGGACAGGGGAAAGGAAACACCATATATTTT. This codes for CASSPGQGKGNTIYF.

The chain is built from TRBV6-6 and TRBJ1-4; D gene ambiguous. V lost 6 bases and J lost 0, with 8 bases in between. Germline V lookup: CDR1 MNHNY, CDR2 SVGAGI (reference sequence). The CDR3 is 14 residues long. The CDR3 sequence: CASRRAATNEKLFF. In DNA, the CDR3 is TGTGCCAGCAGACGCGCGGCAACTAATGAAAAACTGTTTTTT.

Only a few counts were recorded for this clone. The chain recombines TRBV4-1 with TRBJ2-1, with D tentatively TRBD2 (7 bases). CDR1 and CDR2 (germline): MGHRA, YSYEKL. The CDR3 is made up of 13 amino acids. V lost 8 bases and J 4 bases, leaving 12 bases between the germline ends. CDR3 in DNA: TGCGCCAGCGCCGGGGGGCCGTACAATGAGCAGTTCTTC. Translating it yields CASAGGPYNEQFF.

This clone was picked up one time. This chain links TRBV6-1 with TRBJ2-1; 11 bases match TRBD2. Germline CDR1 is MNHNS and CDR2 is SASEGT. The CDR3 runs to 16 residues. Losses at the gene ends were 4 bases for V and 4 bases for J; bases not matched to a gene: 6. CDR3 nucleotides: TGTGCCAGCAGTGGACGACTAGCGGGGAAATACAATGAGCAGTTCTTC. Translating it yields CASSGRLAGKYNEQFF.

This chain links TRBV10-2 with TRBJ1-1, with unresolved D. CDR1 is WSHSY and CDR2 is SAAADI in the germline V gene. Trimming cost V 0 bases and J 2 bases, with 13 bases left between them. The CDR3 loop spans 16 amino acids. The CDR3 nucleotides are TGCGCCAGCAGTGAGTCGATTGGCGGAGGCAACACTGAAGCTTTCTTT. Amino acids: CASSESIGGGNTEAFF.

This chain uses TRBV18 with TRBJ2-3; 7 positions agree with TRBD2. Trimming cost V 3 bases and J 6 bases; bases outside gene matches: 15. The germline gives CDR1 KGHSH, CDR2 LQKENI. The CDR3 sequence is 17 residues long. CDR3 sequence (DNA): TGTGCCAGCTCACCGTCCGTGAGGCCTAGCGGATTTGATACGCAGTATTTT. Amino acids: CASSPSVRPSGFDTQYF.

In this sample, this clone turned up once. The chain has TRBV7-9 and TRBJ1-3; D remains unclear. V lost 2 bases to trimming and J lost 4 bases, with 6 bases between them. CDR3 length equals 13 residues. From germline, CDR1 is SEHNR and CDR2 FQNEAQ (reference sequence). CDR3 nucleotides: TGTGCCAGCAGCTTATTAGTGGGAAACACCATATATTTT. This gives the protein CASSLLVGNTIYF.

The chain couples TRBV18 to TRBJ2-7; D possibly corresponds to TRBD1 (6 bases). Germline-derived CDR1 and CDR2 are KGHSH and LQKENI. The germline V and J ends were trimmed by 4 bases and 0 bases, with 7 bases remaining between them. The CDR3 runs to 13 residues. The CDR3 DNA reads TGTGCCAGCTCACAGGACAGCTCCTACGAGCAGTACTTC. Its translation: CASSQDSSYEQYF.

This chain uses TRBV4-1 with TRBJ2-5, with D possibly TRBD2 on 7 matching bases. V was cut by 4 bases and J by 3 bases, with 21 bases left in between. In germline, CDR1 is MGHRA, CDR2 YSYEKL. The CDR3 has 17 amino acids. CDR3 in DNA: TGCGCCAGCAGCCCCCTCGGAGGGGGGGCAACGAAAGAGACCCAGTACTTC. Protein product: CASSPLGGGATKETQYF.

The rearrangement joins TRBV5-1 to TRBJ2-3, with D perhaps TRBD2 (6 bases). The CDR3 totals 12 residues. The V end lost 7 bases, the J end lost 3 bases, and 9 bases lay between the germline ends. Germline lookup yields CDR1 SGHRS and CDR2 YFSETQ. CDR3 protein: CASAGGTDTQYF. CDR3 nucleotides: TGCGCCAGCGCCGGGGGAACAGATACGCAGTATTTT. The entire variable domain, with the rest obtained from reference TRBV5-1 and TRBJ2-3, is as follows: KAGVTQTPRYLIKTRGQQVTLSCSPISGHRSVSWYQQTPGQGLQFLFEYFSETQRNKGNFPGRFSGRQFSNSRSEMNVSTLELGDSALYLCASAGGTDTQYFGPGTRLTVL.

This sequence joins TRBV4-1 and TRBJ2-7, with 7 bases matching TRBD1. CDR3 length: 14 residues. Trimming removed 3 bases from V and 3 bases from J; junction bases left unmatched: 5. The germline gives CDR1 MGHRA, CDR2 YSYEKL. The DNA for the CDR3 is TGCGCCAGCAGCCAGCTGACAGGGAGCTACGAGCAGTACGTC. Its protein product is CASSQLTGSYEQYV.

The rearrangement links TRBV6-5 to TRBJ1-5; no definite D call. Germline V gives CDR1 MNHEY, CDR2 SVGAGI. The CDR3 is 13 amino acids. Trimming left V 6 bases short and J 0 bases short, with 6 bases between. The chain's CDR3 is CASRGSSNQPQHF. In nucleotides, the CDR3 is TGTGCCAGCAGGGGGTCTAGCAATCAGCCCCAGCATTTT.

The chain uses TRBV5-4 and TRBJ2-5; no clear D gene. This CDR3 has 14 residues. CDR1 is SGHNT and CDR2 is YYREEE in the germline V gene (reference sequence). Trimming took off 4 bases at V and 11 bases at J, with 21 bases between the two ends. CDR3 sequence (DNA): TGTGCCAGCAGCCAACGGAGAGGCTCCTACGAACAGTACTTC. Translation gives CASSQRRGSYEQYF.

CDR3 amino acids: CASSFRRGLNQPQHF. The CDR3 region has the DNA TGTGCCAGCAGTTTTCGCCGGGGACTCAATCAGCCCCAGCATTTT. The chain combines TRBV28 with TRBJ1-5, with D tentatively TRBD1 (5 bases). V was cut by 3 bases and J by 3 bases, with 12 bases left in between. Germline V CDR1 and CDR2: MDHEN, SYDVKM. This CDR3 comprises 15 residues. The full variable domain, with the rest looked up from reference TRBV28 and TRBJ1-5, is DVKVTQSSRYLVKRTGEKVFLECVQDMDHENMFWYRQDPGLGLRLIYFSYDVKMKEKGDIPEGYSVSREKKERFSLILESASTNQTSMYLCASSFRRGLNQPQHFGDGTRLSIL.

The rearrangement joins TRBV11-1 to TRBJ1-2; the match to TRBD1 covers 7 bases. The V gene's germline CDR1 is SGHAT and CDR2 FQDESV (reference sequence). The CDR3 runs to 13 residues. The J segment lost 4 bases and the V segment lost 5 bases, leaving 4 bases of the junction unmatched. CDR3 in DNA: TGTGCCAGCAGCCCGGGACAGTCCTATGGCTACACCTTC. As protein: CASSPGQSYGYTF.

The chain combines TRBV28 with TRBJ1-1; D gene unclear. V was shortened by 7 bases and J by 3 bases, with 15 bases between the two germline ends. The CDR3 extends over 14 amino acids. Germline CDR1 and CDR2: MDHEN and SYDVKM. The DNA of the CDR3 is TGTGCCAGCACTTTCACACTCGGAGACACTGAAGCTTTCTTT. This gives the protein CASTFTLGDTEAFF.

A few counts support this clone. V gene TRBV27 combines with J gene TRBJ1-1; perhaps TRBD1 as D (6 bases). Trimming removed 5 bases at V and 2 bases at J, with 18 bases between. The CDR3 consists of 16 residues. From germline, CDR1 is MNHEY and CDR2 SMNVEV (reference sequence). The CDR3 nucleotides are TGTGCCAGCAGTAAATTAGGGACATCGGAAAACACTGAAGCTTTCTTT. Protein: CASSKLGTSENTEAFF.